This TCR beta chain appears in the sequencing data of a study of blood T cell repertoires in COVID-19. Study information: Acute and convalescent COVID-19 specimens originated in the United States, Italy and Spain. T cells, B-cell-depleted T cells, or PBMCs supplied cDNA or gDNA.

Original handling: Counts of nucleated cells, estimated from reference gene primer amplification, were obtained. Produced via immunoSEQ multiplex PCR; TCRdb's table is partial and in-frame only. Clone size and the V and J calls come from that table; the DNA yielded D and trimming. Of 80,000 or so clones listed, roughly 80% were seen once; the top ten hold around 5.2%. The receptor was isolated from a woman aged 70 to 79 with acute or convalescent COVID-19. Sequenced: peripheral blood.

CDR3 in amino acids: CASSLRFGQTTSGGTVSYNEQFF. Here the CDR3 DNA reads TGTGCCAGCAGCTTAAGGTTCGGGCAGACGACTAGCGGGGGGACCGTCTCCTACAATGAGCAGTTCTTC. The chain carries TRBV7-3 and TRBJ2-1, with 13 positions matching TRBD2. CDR1 is SGHTA, CDR2 FQGTGA, per germline. V gave up 1 base and J gave up 0 bases; unmatched junction bases: 18. The length of the CDR3 is 23 residues.